The 25 T cell receptor beta chains presented below share a single source sample, sequenced in a study of T cells after yellow fever vaccination. TCRdb itself ran the 5' RACE reads through MiXCR, one entry per CDR3 protein. The data contain some 560,000 distinct CDR3 sequences, 17% of them singletons. This material consisted of PBMCs, taken more than 4 days after the first yellow fever vaccination. These receptors originate from a man younger than 35 who received the YFV17D yellow fever vaccine.

This clonotype was counted only a few times. The chain carries TRBV11-2 and TRBJ2-7; 12 bases fit TRBD1. The CDR3 totals 17 residues. V was pared by 8 bases and J by 5 bases, with 16 bases of the junction left unmatched. Germline V CDR1 and CDR2: SGHAT, FQNNGV. The CDR3 DNA sequence: TGTGCCAGCGGACCTTATCCGGGACAGGGGGCGAACCACGAGCAGTACTTC. This codes for CASGPYPGQGANHEQYF.

This clonotype was seen a handful of times. This chain connects TRBV5-1 to TRBJ1-4; D uncertain. The germline gives CDR1 SGHRS, CDR2 YFSETQ. CDR3 length: 15 residues. V lost 5 bases and J 4 bases, leaving 15 bases between the germline ends. CDR3 nucleotides: TGCGCCAGCAGAAGGAGTGCAGACCTTAATGAAAAACTGTTTTTT. It yields the protein CASRRSADLNEKLFF.

This clonotype was observed a few times. This rearrangement joins TRBV10-2 to TRBJ1-5, with TRBD1 matching 10 bases. This CDR3 region has 17 residues. Germline CDR1 is WSHSY and CDR2 is SAAADI. V was clipped by 2 bases and J by 7 bases; unmatched bases: 11. Here the CDR3 DNA reads TGCGCCAGCAGTGAGGGGGATAGCGGGACAGGGGCCCAGCCCCAGCATTTT. It specifies CASSEGDSGTGAQPQHF.

This chain links TRBV20-1 with TRBJ1-1; D is ambiguous. V was shortened by 3 bases and J by 0 bases, with 11 bases between the two germline ends. Germline lookup yields CDR1 DFQATT and CDR2 SNEGSKA (reference sequence). The CDR3 runs to 14 residues. CDR3 protein: CSASATDLNTEAFF. In DNA form, the CDR3 reads TGCAGTGCTAGCGCGACGGATTTGAACACTGAAGCTTTCTTT.

The chain uses TRBV5-4 and TRBJ2-2; 8 nucleotides agree with TRBD1. V shed 4 bases and J 2 bases; nucleotides not matched to a gene: 7. Germline lookup yields CDR1 SGHNT and CDR2 YYREEE (reference sequence). The CDR3 runs 16 residues. The CDR3 DNA sequence: TGTGCCAGCAGCCCAATTCAGGGGGCTAACACCGGGGAGCTGTTTTTT. Encoded protein: CASSPIQGANTGELFF.

The chain employs TRBV7-2 and TRBJ2-7, with no clear D. Germline CDR1 and CDR2: SGHTA and FQGNSA. V was trimmed by 2 bases and J by 0 bases, leaving 8 bases between them. This CDR3 has 14 amino acids. CDR3 loop: CASSLLLNSYEQYF. As DNA, the CDR3 is TGTGCCAGCAGCTTACTCCTGAACTCCTACGAGCAGTACTTC.

In this sample, this clonotype turned up many times. The chain recombines TRBV7-9 with TRBJ2-5; the D gene is possibly TRBD2 (5 bases). CDR3 size: 16 residues. The germline V gene has CDR1 SEHNR and CDR2 FQNEAQ (reference sequence). The V gene lost 4 bases and the J gene lost 5 bases, with 20 bases spanning the gap. CDR3: CASSSPLADNWETQYF. The CDR3 bases are TGTGCCAGCAGCTCTCCCCTAGCCGACAATTGGGAGACCCAGTACTTC.

This clonotype was recorded at least ten times. The chain recombines TRBV2 with TRBJ1-1; 7 bases agree with TRBD1. Unmatched junction bases numbered 2, after V lost 2 bases and J lost 8 bases. The CDR3 covers 12 residues. Germline V gives CDR1 SNHLY, CDR2 FYNNEI. The CDR3 bases are TGTGCCAGCAGTGAACAGGGGGTGGAAGCTTTCTTT. This codes for CASSEQGVEAFF.

The chain couples TRBV27 to TRBJ1-2; perhaps TRBD1 as D (5 bases). Trimming stripped 4 bases from V and 5 bases from J, with 14 bases between. CDR1 is MNHEY and CDR2 is SMNVEV in the germline V gene (reference sequence). This CDR3 comprises 14 residues. For the CDR3, the DNA is TGTGCCAGCAGTTACAGGAGTGTAGGTTATGGCTACACCTTC. Its translation: CASSYRSVGYGYTF.

This clonotype was counted only a few times. This sequence joins TRBV5-1 and TRBJ1-5; tentative D call: TRBD1 (5 bases). CDR1 is SGHRS and CDR2 is YFSETQ in the germline V gene. The CDR3 runs to 17 residues. Trimming removed 0 bases from V and 3 bases from J, with 16 bases in between. The CDR3 DNA reads as TGCGCCAGCAGCTTGGGAGGATCCCTGGGGCCCAATCAGCCCCAGCATTTT. The encoded protein is CASSLGGSLGPNQPQHF.

This clonotype came up many times. The V call is TRBV6-2 or TRBV6-3, the J call TRBJ1-2; possibly TRBD1 for D (5 bases). Germline V gene sequence: CDR1 MNHEY, CDR2 SVGEGT. Trimming removed 8 bases from V and 4 bases from J, with 14 bases in between. The CDR3 contains 13 residues. This CDR3 reads CASRTQGIYGYTF. As DNA, the CDR3 is TGTGCCAGCCGGACCCAGGGCATCTATGGCTACACCTTC.

The J gene is TRBJ2-1, the V gene TRBV6-2 or TRBV6-3; D gene ambiguous. The ends were cut back, 3 bases at V and 6 bases at J, with 21 bases in the middle. Germline V gives CDR1 MNHEY, CDR2 SVGEGT. The CDR3 is 17 amino acids. DNA of the CDR3: TGTGCCAGCAGTTATGTTGTGCAGACCCGTTTTGTCAATGAGCAGTTCTTC. This translates into CASSYVVQTRFVNEQFF.

The rearrangement uses TRBV5-1 and TRBJ2-2; D gene unclear. The V and J ends lost 2 bases and 6 bases respectively, with 14 bases between them. The germline CDR1 and CDR2 sequences are SGHRS and YFSETQ. The CDR3 length is 15 residues. CDR3 loop: CASSFPEKGAGELFF. In DNA form, the CDR3 reads TGCGCCAGCAGCTTTCCCGAAAAAGGAGCCGGGGAGCTGTTTTTT.

In its sample, this clonotype was seen a few times. The chain combines TRBV7-6 with TRBJ1-4, with D perhaps matching TRBD1 (5 bases). The CDR3 runs 16 residues. Trimming removed 5 bases at V and 0 bases at J, with 13 bases between. Germline V CDR1 and CDR2: SGHVS, FNYEAQ. The CDR3 protein is CASSDRDGATNEKLFF. CDR3 sequence (DNA): TGTGCCAGCAGCGACCGGGACGGTGCAACTAATGAAAAACTGTTTTTT.

Only a few counts were recorded for this clonotype. The genes are TRBV12-3 or TRBV12-4 and TRBJ2-5, with 7 bases lining up with TRBD2. There are 13 residues in the CDR3. Trimming cost V 7 bases and J 5 bases; bases outside gene matches: 7. The CDR3 DNA reads as TGTGCCAGCAATGTACGGGGGGAGGAGACCCAGTACTTC. Its protein is CASNVRGEETQYF.

The V call is TRBV20-1, the J call TRBJ2-3; 13 bases match TRBD2. V lost 7 bases and J lost 5; bases outside the gene matches: 6. The CDR3 runs to 14 residues. Germline CDR1 and CDR2: DFQATT and SNEGSKA (reference sequence). CDR3 region: CSVLAGGRRDTQYF. The CDR3 DNA follows: TGCAGTGTACTAGCGGGGGGGCGGAGAGATACGCAGTATTTT.

The gene calls are TRBV10-3 and TRBJ1-1; no definite D call. Between the trimmed V and J ends, which lost 4 bases and 0 bases, there was a span of 3 bases. This CDR3 has 12 amino acids. Germline V gene data show CDR1 as ENHRY and CDR2 as SYGVKD. CDR3 sequence (DNA): TGTGCCATCAGTGCCATGAACACTGAAGCTTTCTTT. As protein: CAISAMNTEAFF.

The CDR3 nucleotides are TGTGCCAGCAGCGCCAGTGTAGGAAATCAGCCCCAGCATTTT. This translates into CASSASVGNQPQHF. This chain uses TRBV3-1 with TRBJ1-5; the D is unclear. The CDR3 runs 14 residues. Germline V gives CDR1 LGHDT, CDR2 YNNKEL (reference sequence). Trimming pared 5 bases from V and 4 bases from J, leaving 12 bases between.

This clonotype was counted only a few times. The chain joins TRBV11-1 to TRBJ2-5; 10 positions match TRBD1. The length of the CDR3 is 15 residues. Germline assignment: CDR1 SGHAT and CDR2 FQDESV (reference sequence). V gave up 5 bases and J gave up 5 bases; unmatched junction bases: 8. The CDR3 reads CASSPGQGISETQYF. DNA for the CDR3: TGTGCCAGCAGCCCGGGACAGGGGATTTCGGAGACCCAGTACTTC. The entire variable domain, with the rest obtained from reference TRBV11-1 and TRBJ2-5, is as follows: EAEVAQSPRYKITEKSQAVAFWCDPISGHATLYWYRQILGQGPELLVQFQDESVVDDSQLPKDRFSAERLKGVDSTLKIQPAELGDSAMYLCASSPGQGISETQYFGPGTRLLVL.

V is TRBV5-1 and J is TRBJ2-5; perhaps TRBD1 as D (6 bases). V was trimmed by 4 bases and J by 3 bases, leaving 16 bases between them. The V gene's germline CDR1 is SGHRS and CDR2 YFSETQ. The CDR3 is 15 residues long. DNA of the CDR3: TGCGCCAGCAGCCGCGCCTCCCCAGGGGAAGAGACCCAGTACTTC. This encodes CASSRASPGEETQYF.

This clonotype occurred a few times. The chain recombines TRBV4-1 with TRBJ2-3; no reliable D call. Trimming removed 2 bases from V and 3 bases from J, with 9 bases in between. This CDR3 spans 14 amino acids. The V gene's germline CDR1 is MGHRA and CDR2 YSYEKL. CDR3 sequence (DNA): TGCGCCAGCAGCCAACGACCGAGGACAGATACGCAGTATTTT. Its translation is CASSQRPRTDTQYF.

The chain recombines TRBV7-9 with TRBJ2-1; the D call may be TRBD1 or TRBD2 (6 bases each). With 8 bases removed from V and 8 bases from J, the gap between germline ends came to 19 bases. From germline, CDR1 is SEHNR and CDR2 FQNEAQ (reference sequence). CDR3 size: 14 residues. The DNA of the CDR3 is TGTGCCAGCCTAGGGGGAGGTGGGTCGGATGAGCAGTTCTTC. It encodes CASLGGGGSDEQFF.

V usage is TRBV12-3 or TRBV12-4 and J usage is TRBJ1-5; no reliable D call. Trimming took off 3 bases at V and 6 bases at J, with 12 bases between the two ends. The CDR3 consists of 14 residues. The DNA of the CDR3 is TGTGCCAGCAGTTTGGGAACTCGCGGTCAGCCCCAGCATTTT. Protein: CASSLGTRGQPQHF.

The gene calls are TRBV4-3 and TRBJ1-2, with D possibly matching TRBD1 (6 bases). V was shortened by 1 base and J by 9 bases, with 12 bases between the two germline ends. The CDR3 spans 13 residues. CDR1 LGHNA and CDR2 YSLEER come from the germline V gene. CDR3 coding DNA: TGCGCCAGCAGCCAAGGACGAGGGGGGAGCTACACCTTC. Residues: CASSQGRGGSYTF.

This chain connects TRBV15 to TRBJ1-5; TRBD1 is a possible D gene (6 bases). The V end lost 8 bases, the J end lost 6 bases, and 32 bases lay between the germline ends. CDR1 LNHNV and CDR2 YYDKDF come from the germline V gene (reference sequence). CDR3 length: 19 amino acids. The CDR3 DNA is TGTGCCACCCCAAGGGCAGGGGCGAACCCACATCCCTATGGTCAGCCCCAGCATTTT. Amino acids: CATPRAGANPHPYGQPQHF.